The entry below gives a single T cell receptor (beta chain) sequence along with its context. Its recognized antigen is unknown. The input lacks base qualities; no much larger clone sits a single base away. The listed sequencing device is Illumina NovaSeq 6000. TCRalpha and TCRbeta cDNA libraries were constructed by 5'RACE with constant-segment primers, with sample barcodes and unique molecular identifiers being introduced. RNA was extracted from every sample with Trizol reagent. The libraries were amplified in two PCR steps, and the second step added a second sample barcode and Illumina TruSeq adapters. Sequencing of the libraries was done on an Illumina NovaSeq, producing 2 x 150 bp paired-end reads. Per the authors' processing: Reads were demultiplexed and collapsed into UMI-guided consensus sequences with migec v1.2.7. Using mixcr v2.1.11, the UMI consensuses were aligned to TRA and TRB V and J templates and assembled into clonotypes. A clonotype was counted as expanded or contracted only if both edgeR and NoisET called the change significant, with noise models trained on biological replicates. For edgeR calls, the cutoffs were a false discovery rate-adjusted p below 0.01 and a log2 fold-change threshold of 1. As an exploratory analysis of dynamics, max-normalized trajectories of the 1000 most abundant clonotypes were examined by PCA with hierarchical clustering. Separately sequenced CD4+ and CD8+ repertoires were used to assign the CD4 or CD8 phenotype of responding clones. Using fastp trimming at Q25 and MiXCR clonotype assembly, TCRdb reanalyzed the public sequencing data and kept in-frame beta chains. Each CDR3 protein gets just one entry, which takes the most common genes and DNA from the rows behind it. TCRdb, rather than the study authors, made the V and J calls. Across this sample there are around 450,000 distinct CDR3 sequences, with roughly 24% seen only once. Together, the top ten hold around 8.8% of the sample.

Ficoll-Paque density gradient centrifugation was used to isolate PBMCs. This sample is part of a study of T-cell memory formation after mild COVID-19 (dated by TCRdb to the early 2020s). Background on the whole study: TCR sequence clusters from the two donors were found to be largely donor specific. In a couple of donors, T-cell clones that expanded and contracted after mild COVID-19 were followed by sequencing TCRalpha and TCRbeta repertoires longitudinally. Two young, previously healthy adult volunteers made up the cohort, one male and one female. Paper-wide results and their limitations: Some responding clones were found in pre-infection memory, which suggests that pre-existing cross-reactive memory T cells took part in the SARS-CoV-2 response. SARS-CoV-2 specificity of the second-wave clones peaking on day 37 was not confirmed. Contracting CD4+ clones were found mainly in CM and EM memory subsets, while CD8+ clones were enriched in EMRA. The study covered only a couple of mild cases, and larger cohorts including severe cases with pre-infection samples were considered necessary. Clones contracting from day 15 to 85 had balanced CD4/CD8 phenotypes, while a second wave expanding from day 15 to 37 was biased towards CD4+.

A distance of 17 bases separates the germline ends of V and J, which lose 2 bases and 3 bases respectively. The germline V gene (reference sequence) supplies CDR1 DFQATT and CDR2 SNEGSKA. Spanning cysteine to phenylalanine, the CDR3 consists of 16 amino acids. Just CDR3 DNA is preserved here, 48 bases in frame from base 1. This receptor was obtained from an adult woman who had mild COVID-19 (a few samples of this study predate the infection). The sample titles of this study are shuffled in the database, so cell type and time point are left out; the donor was told from shared clones. In this chain, TRBV20-1 is recombined with TRBJ1-5; tentative D gene TRBD1, with 6 bases matching. The sequenced material came from PBMCs or a T cell subset sorted from them (not recorded which). The nucleotides are TGCAGTGCTAGACCCTCAACAGGGTATGACAATCAGCCCCAGCATTTT. Its protein is CSARPSTGYDNQPQHF.